The rows below give T cell receptor beta chains drawn from one sample of a study of beta chain features in type 1 diabetes. Libraries were prepared by immunoSEQ multiplex PCR; TCRdb keeps only in-frame clonotypes and omits some of them. The table records about 290,000 clones, about 8% of them present only once. The specimen sequenced was central memory CD4+ T cells from blood. The receptors originated from a woman aged 18-29 years in good health. Both conserved end residues are part of each CDR3. The D gene is left open where the match is weak. Clone size appears in some rows only: once, few, many, or a class for an expanded clone.

>many|-|TRBJ2-3|TRBV4-2
TGTGCCAGCAGCCCGTCCCGGGACATCACAGATACGCAGTATTTT
CASSPSRDITDTQYF
>-|-|TRBJ2-1|TRBV6-5
TGTGCCAGCAGTTACCTAGGCAATGAGCAGTTCTTC
CASSYLGNEQFF
>many|TRBD2|TRBJ2-5|TRBV7-2
TGTGCCAGCAGCTCCAGCCTAGCGGGAGGGGTAGAGACCCAGTACTTC
CASSSSLAGGVETQYF
>-|-|TRBJ2-5|TRBV2
TGTGCCAGCAGTTTCTGGGGCCTCAAAGAGACCCAGTACTTC
CASSFWGLKETQYF
>-|TRBD2|TRBJ2-2|TRBV5-4
TGTGCCAGCAGCCCGAGGACTAGCGGGGGCCCCGGGGAGCTGTTTTTT
CASSPRTSGGPGELFF
>-|TRBD1|TRBJ1-1|TRBV5-1
TGCGCCAGCAGCTCCGGGACAGGGGGCACTGAAGCTTTCTTT
CASSSGTGGTEAFF
>-|-|TRBJ1-3|TRBV7-8
TGTGCCAGCAGCTTAGAGATTGGAAACACCATATATTTT
CASSLEIGNTIYF
>many|-|TRBJ2-1|TRBV7-9
TGTGCCAGCAGCCCCGGCTGGAACTCCTACAATGAGCAGTTCTTC
CASSPGWNSYNEQFF
>-|-|TRBJ1-1|TRBV5-6
TGTGCCAGCAGCCGGGGGTTCCCTGAAGCTTTCTTT
CASSRGFPEAFF
>-|-|TRBJ2-3|TRBV27
TGTGCCAGCAGGAACCGGGACTTAAGCACAGATACGCAGTATTTT
CASRNRDLSTDTQYF
>-|-|TRBJ2-2|TRBV7-2
TGTGCCAGCAGCGAGTACGGGGGCCCGAACACCGGGGAGCTGTTTTTT
CASSEYGGPNTGELFF
>-|-|TRBJ2-7|TRBV14
TGTGCCAGCAGCCAAGGTTTGGCGTCCGGGGGCTACGAGCAGTACTTC
CASSQGLASGGYEQYF
>few|TRBD1|TRBJ2-2|TRBV29-1
TGCAGCGTTGAATCGTGGGACAGGGGGCTGGTCGGGGAGCTGTTTTTT
CSVESWDRGLVGELFF
>few|TRBD2|TRBJ2-3|TRBV7-9
TGTGCCAGCAGCAAGGGAGGGACTAGCGGGAGAACAGATACGCAGTATTTT
CASSKGGTSGRTDTQYF